This T cell receptor (beta chain) was obtained from a study of cytomegalovirus exposure and HLA in healthy donors. V shed 4 bases, J shed 1 base, and the junction held 6 bases outside the gene matches. The germline CDR1 and CDR2 sequences are SGHAT and FQNNGV. The CDR3 length is 16 residues. PCR involved 60 Vbeta and 13 Jbeta primers. Produced via immunoSEQ multiplex PCR; TCRdb's table is partial and in-frame only. Among under 150,000 clones listed, nearly 80% were seen once. Specimen: PBMCs. J is TRBJ1-3 and V is TRBV11-2, with TRBD1 matching over 8 bases. The TCR comes from a man between 35 and 55 years old in good health and CMV-seropositive. The CDR3 nucleotides are TGTGCCAGCAGCTCGGGCAGGGGGCTATCTGGAAACACCATATATTTT. Its protein product is CASSSGRGLSGNTIYF.